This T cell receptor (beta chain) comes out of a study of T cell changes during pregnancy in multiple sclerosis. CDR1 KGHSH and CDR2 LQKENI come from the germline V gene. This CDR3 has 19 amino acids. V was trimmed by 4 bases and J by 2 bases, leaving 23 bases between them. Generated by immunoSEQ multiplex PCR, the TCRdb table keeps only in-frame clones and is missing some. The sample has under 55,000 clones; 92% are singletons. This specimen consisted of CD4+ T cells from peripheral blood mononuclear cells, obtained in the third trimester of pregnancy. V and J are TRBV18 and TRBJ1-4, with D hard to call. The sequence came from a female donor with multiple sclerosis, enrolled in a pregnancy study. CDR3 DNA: TGTGCCAGCTCACTACCCCGGAGGGCGACCAAAGGGACTAATGAAAAACTGTTTTTT. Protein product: CASSLPRRATKGTNEKLFF.